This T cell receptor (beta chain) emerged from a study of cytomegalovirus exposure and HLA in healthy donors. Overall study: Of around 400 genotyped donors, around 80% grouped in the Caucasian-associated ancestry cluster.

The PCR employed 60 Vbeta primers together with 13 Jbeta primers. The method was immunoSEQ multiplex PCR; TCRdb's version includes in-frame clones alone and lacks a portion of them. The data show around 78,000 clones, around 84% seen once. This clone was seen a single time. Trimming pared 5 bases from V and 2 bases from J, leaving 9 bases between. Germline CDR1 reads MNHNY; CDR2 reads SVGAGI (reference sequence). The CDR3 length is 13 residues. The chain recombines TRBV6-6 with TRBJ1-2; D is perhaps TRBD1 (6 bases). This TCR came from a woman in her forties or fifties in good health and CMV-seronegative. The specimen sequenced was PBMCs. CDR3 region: CASSPGQNYGYTF. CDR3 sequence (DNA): TGTGCCAGCAGTCCAGGACAGAACTATGGCTACACCTTC.